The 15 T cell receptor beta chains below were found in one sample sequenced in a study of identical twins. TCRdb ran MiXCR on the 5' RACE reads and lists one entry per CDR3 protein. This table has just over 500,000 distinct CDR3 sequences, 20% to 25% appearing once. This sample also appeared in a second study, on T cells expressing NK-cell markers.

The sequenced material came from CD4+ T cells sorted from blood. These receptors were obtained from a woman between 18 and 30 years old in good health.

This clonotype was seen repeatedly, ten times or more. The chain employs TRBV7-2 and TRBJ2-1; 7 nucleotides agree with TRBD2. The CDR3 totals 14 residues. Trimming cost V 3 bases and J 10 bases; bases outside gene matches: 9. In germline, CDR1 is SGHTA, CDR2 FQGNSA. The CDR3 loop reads CASSFRTSLGEQFF. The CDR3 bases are TGTGCCAGCAGCTTCCGGACTAGTCTTGGGGAGCAGTTCTTC.

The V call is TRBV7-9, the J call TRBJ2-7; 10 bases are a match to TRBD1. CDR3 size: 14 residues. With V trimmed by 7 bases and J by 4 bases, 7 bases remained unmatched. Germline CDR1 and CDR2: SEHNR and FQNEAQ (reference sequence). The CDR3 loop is CASTIGQGGYEQYF. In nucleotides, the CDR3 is TGTGCCAGCACCATTGGACAGGGGGGGTACGAGCAGTACTTC.

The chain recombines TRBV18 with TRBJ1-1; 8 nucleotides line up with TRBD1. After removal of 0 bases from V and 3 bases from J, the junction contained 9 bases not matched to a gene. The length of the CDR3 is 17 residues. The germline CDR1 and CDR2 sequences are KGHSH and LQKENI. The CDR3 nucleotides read TGTGCCAGCTCACCACCGAGGGACAGGAGGAGAGACACTGAAGCTTTCTTT. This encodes CASSPPRDRRRDTEAFF.

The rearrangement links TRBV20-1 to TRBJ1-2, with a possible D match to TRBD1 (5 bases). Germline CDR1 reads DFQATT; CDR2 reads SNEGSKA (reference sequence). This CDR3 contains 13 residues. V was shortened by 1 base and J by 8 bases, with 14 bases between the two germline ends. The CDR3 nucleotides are TGCAGTGCTAGAGCGGGAGGGGAATGGGGCTACACCTTC. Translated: CSARAGGEWGYTF.

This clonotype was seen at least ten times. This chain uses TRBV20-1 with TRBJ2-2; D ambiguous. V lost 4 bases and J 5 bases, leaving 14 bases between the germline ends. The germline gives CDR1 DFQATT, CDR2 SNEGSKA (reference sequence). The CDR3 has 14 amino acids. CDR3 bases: TGCAGTGCTAAGCCCGACCGCTTAACCGGGGAGCTGTTTTTT. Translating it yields CSAKPDRLTGELFF.

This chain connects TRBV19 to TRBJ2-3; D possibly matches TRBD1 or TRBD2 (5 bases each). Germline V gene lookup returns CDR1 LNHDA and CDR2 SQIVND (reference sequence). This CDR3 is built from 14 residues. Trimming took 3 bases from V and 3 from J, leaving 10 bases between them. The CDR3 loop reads CASSIQGATDTQYF. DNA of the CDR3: TGTGCCAGTAGTATCCAGGGAGCAACAGATACGCAGTATTTT.

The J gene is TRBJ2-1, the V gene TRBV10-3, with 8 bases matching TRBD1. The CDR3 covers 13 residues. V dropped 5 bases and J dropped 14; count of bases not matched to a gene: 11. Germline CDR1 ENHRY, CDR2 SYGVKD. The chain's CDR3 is CAISMDGQGIEFF. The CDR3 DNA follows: TGTGCCATCAGTATGGACGGACAGGGTATTGAGTTCTTC.

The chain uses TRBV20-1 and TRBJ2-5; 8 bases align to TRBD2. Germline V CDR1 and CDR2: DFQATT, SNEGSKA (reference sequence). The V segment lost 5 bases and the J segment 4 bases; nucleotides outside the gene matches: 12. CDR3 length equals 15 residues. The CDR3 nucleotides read TGCAGTGCTTACCCCTTAGCGGGATCGGGAGAGACCCAGTACTTC. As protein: CSAYPLAGSGETQYF.

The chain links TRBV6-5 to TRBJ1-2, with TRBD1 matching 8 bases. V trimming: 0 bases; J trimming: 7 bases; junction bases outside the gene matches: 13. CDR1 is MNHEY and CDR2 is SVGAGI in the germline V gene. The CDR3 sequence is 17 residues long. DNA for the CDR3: TGTGCCAGCAGTTACTCGAGAACAGGGGGTCTTTTTGGTGGCTACACCTTC. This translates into CASSYSRTGGLFGGYTF.

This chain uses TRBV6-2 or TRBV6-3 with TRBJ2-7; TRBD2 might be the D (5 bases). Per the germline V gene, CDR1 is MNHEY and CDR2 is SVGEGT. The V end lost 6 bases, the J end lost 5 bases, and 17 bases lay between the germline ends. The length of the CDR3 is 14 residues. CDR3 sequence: CASRLSRRLDEQYF. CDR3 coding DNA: TGTGCCAGCAGGCTTTCCAGGAGGTTGGACGAGCAGTACTTC.

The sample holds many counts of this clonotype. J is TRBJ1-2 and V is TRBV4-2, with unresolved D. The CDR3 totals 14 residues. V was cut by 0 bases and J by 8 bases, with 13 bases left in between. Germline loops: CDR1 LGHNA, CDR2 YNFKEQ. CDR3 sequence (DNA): TGTGCCAGCAGCCAAGAATTCGGTCAGTTCGGCTACACCTTC. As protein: CASSQEFGQFGYTF.

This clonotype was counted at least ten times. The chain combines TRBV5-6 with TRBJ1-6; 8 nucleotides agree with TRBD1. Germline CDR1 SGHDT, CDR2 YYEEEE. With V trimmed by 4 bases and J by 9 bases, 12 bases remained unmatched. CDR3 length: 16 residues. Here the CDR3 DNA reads TGTGCCAGCAGCCAGACAGGGGATCCCAAAACTTCACCCCTCCACTTT. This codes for CASSQTGDPKTSPLHF.

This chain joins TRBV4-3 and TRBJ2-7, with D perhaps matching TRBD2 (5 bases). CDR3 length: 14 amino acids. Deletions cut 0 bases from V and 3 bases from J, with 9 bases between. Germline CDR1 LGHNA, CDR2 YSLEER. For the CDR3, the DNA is TGCGCCAGCAGCCAAGATGTCCGGGGCTACGAGCAGTACTTC. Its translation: CASSQDVRGYEQYF.

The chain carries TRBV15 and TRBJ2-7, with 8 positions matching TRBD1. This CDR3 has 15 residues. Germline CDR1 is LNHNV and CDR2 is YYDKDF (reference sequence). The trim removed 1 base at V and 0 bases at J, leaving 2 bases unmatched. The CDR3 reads CATSRGRGPSYEQYF. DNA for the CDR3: TGTGCCACCAGCAGAGGCAGGGGGCCCTCCTACGAGCAGTACTTC.

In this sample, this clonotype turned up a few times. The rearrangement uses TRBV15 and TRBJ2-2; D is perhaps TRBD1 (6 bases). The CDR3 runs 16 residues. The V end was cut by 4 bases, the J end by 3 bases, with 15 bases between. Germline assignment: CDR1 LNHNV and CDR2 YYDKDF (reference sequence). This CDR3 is CATSKEFTGYTGELFF. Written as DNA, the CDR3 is TGTGCCACCAGCAAAGAGTTCACAGGGTACACCGGGGAGCTGTTTTTT.